These 21 T cell receptor beta chains were all obtained from the same sample, sequenced in a study of T cells in Graves' hyperthyroidism and ophthalmopathy. Authors of the study amplified TCR beta CDR3 regions from RNA transcripts. With the HTBI primer set, the TCR CDR3 went through a first round of RT-PCR. TCRdb called the multiplex PCR reads again in MiXCR, with one record for every CDR3 protein. The data show some 400,000 distinct CDR3 sequences, approximately 13% seen once. Material for sequencing was blood. The receptors shown here come from a man aged 25-45 years with Graves' hyperthyroidism that later progressed to Graves' ophthalmopathy.

This clonotype turned up a few times. V gene TRBV18 combines with J gene TRBJ2-7; D unresolved. This CDR3 spans 14 amino acids. The V end lost 1 base, the J end lost 6 bases, and 13 bases lay between the germline ends. Germline CDR1 is KGHSH and CDR2 is LQKENI. The CDR3 DNA sequence: TGTGCCAGCTCACCACTGGGTAGGATTCGCGAGCAGTACTTC. Protein sequence: CASSPLGRIREQYF.

V is TRBV4-1 and J is TRBJ2-3, with TRBD2 identical over 10 bases. J was trimmed by 4 bases and V by 5 bases; bases with no gene match: 12. This CDR3 has 17 residues. Germline V CDR1 and CDR2: MGHRA, YSYEKL. This chain's CDR3 is CASSYGLAGGYADTQYF. CDR3 sequence (DNA): TGCGCCAGCAGCTATGGATTAGCGGGGGGATATGCAGATACGCAGTATTTT.

This clonotype was recorded many times. CDR3 amino acids: CASSVQGRYEQYF. The CDR3 nucleotides are TGTGCCAGCAGTGTTCAGGGGCGGTACGAGCAGTACTTC. The V call is TRBV2, the J call TRBJ2-7; possible D gene TRBD1, 6 bases. Trimming took 4 bases from V and 4 from J, leaving 11 bases between them. Germline V gene lookup returns CDR1 SNHLY and CDR2 FYNNEI. CDR3 length equals 13 residues. Based on the CDR3 plus reference TRBV2 and TRBJ2-7, the full variable domain is EPEVTQTPSHQVTQMGQEVILRCVPISNHLYFYWYRQILGQKVEFLVSFYNNEISEKSEIFDDQFSVERPDGSNFTLKIRSTKLEDSAMYFCASSVQGRYEQYFGPGTRLTVT.

In its sample, this clonotype was seen many times. The chain carries TRBV7-9 and TRBJ1-1, with D possibly being TRBD1 (5 bases). The V gene's germline CDR1 is SEHNR and CDR2 FQNEAQ (reference sequence). The CDR3 covers 15 residues. V was cut by 5 bases and J by 6 bases, with 19 bases left in between. The CDR3 protein is CASSMLLRRGPEAFF. The CDR3 nucleotides are TGTGCCAGCAGCATGTTGCTTAGGAGGGGACCTGAAGCTTTCTTT.

In this sample, this clonotype turned up many times. J is TRBJ1-2 and V is TRBV25-1, with D unresolved. The V gene's germline CDR1 is MGHDK and CDR2 SYGVNS. Trimming cost V 3 bases and J 4 bases, with 6 bases left between them. The CDR3 consists of 12 residues. In nucleotides, the CDR3 is TGTGCCAGCAGTGACAGTCCCTATGGCTACACCTTC. It specifies CASSDSPYGYTF.

This clonotype showed up just a few times. This chain links TRBV29-1 with TRBJ2-5; D uncertain. The germline V gene encodes CDR1 SQVTM and CDR2 ANQGSEA. V lost 3 bases and J 0 bases, leaving 5 bases between the germline ends. The CDR3 is 12 amino acids. In DNA form, the CDR3 reads TGCAGCGTTGATTTGTACCAAGAGACCCAGTACTTC. It codes for CSVDLYQETQYF.

V usage is TRBV29-1 and J usage is TRBJ1-2, with no clear D. The CDR3 consists of 10 residues. The germline CDR1 and CDR2 sequences are SQVTM and ANQGSEA. V was clipped by 7 bases and J by 8 bases, with 11 bases between them. For the CDR3, the DNA is TGCAGCGACGATCCGGGGGGCTACACCTTC. Its protein is CSDDPGGYTF.

This clonotype occurred many times. The chain recombines TRBV12-3 or TRBV12-4 with TRBJ2-1; no definite D call. V was cut by 1 base and J by 9 bases, with 16 bases left in between. This CDR3 contains 15 residues. The CDR3 sequence is CASSLGAASPGEQFF. CDR3 in DNA: TGTGCCAGCAGTTTAGGGGCAGCGAGCCCGGGTGAGCAGTTCTTC.

The V gene is TRBV9, the J gene TRBJ2-3; 10 bases line up with TRBD2. Germline CDR1 reads SGDLS; CDR2 reads YYNGEE. The CDR3 sequence is 16 residues long. After removal of 0 bases from V and 3 bases from J, the junction contained 4 bases not matched to a gene. The CDR3, as DNA: TGTGCCAGCAGCGTAGGGTTTAGCGGGGGGACAGATACGCAGTATTTT. This encodes CASSVGFSGGTDTQYF. The complete variable domain, with remaining parts taken from reference TRBV9 and TRBJ2-3, reads DSGVTQTPKHLITATGQRVTLRCSPRSGDLSVYWYQQSLDQGLQFLIQYYNGEERAKGNILERFSAQQFPDLHSELNLSSLELGDSALYFCASSVGFSGGTDTQYFGPGTRLTVL.

Comment on this clonotype: With a much larger clone just one base away, this may be a read error. This chain links TRBV6-1 with TRBJ1-2; maybe TRBD1 (5 bases). CDR1 is MNHNS, CDR2 SASEGT, per germline. The CDR3 is made up of 15 amino acids. CDR3 bases: TGTGTCAGCAGGACCTGGGCAGGGATCGGCTATGGCTACACCTTC. As protein: CVSRTWAGIGYGYTF.

This clonotype came up many times. This chain joins TRBV12-3 or TRBV12-4 and TRBJ1-3; D is possibly TRBD1 (6 bases). V lost 6 bases to trimming and J lost 0 bases, with 12 bases between them. The CDR3 length is 15 residues. DNA for the CDR3: TGTGCCAGCAGACGACAGGTCTCCTCTGGAAACACCATATATTTT. This codes for CASRRQVSSGNTIYF.

On this clonotype itself: Given a much more abundant clone one base away, this may be a read error. This chain's CDR3 is CASRLSGGGTGELFF. The CDR3, as DNA: TGTGCCAGCAGACTAAGCGGGGGGGGCACCGGGGAGCTGTTTTTT. J is TRBJ2-2 and V is TRBV7-6; 10 nucleotides match TRBD2. This CDR3 comprises 15 residues. The V gene's germline CDR1 is SGHVS and CDR2 FNYEAQ. Trimming at V came to 6 bases and at J to 4 bases, leaving 5 bases not matched to a gene.

This clonotype was seen a handful of times. The gene calls are TRBV9 and TRBJ1-3, with D uncertain. Trimming pared 4 bases from V and 4 bases from J, leaving 12 bases between. The CDR3 spans 14 residues. The germline V gene encodes CDR1 SGDLS and CDR2 YYNGEE. CDR3 protein: CASSFDTLGNTIYF. In nucleotides, the CDR3 is TGTGCCAGCAGCTTCGATACACTCGGAAACACCATATATTTT.

This clonotype was found a few times. J is TRBJ2-2 and V is TRBV25-1; D not resolved. Germline V gene lookup returns CDR1 MGHDK and CDR2 SYGVNS. CDR3 length: 16 residues. V lost 2 bases and J lost 2, with 12 bases in between. CDR3 sequence (DNA): TGTGCCAGCAGTGAAGAGTGGAACATTAACACCGGGGAGCTGTTTTTT. This codes for CASSEEWNINTGELFF.

The sample holds many counts of this clonotype. The V call is TRBV6-6, the J call TRBJ1-3; 10 nucleotides agree with TRBD1. The CDR3 is 16 amino acids. Unmatched junction bases numbered 3, after V lost 0 bases and J lost 4 bases. Germline CDR1 is MNHNY and CDR2 is SVGAGI (reference sequence). As DNA, the CDR3 is TGTGCCAGCAGTTACTCGACAGGGGGCTTGGGAAACACCATATATTTT. Translated: CASSYSTGGLGNTIYF.

The chain joins TRBV7-9 to TRBJ2-7, with a possible D match to TRBD1 (6 bases). The CDR3 covers 14 residues. Trimming took 5 bases from V and 4 from J, leaving 15 bases between them. Germline loops: CDR1 SEHNR, CDR2 FQNEAQ (reference sequence). Here the CDR3 DNA reads TGTGCCAGCAGCCCAAGGGCCGGACAGTACGAGCAGTACTTC. Its translation: CASSPRAGQYEQYF.

The V call is TRBV20-1, the J call TRBJ2-5; 12 bases are shared with TRBD2. The CDR3 length is 16 residues. The germline CDR1 and CDR2 sequences are DFQATT and SNEGSKA (reference sequence). V shed 2 bases and J 5 bases; nucleotides not matched to a gene: 9. For the CDR3, the DNA is TGCAGTGCTAGATCTCCTGGGACTAGCGGGCGGGAGACCCAGTACTTC. Its protein is CSARSPGTSGRETQYF.

This rearrangement joins TRBV7-9 to TRBJ1-4; TRBD1 matches 7 bases. With 6 bases clipped from V and 0 bases from J, the junction kept 4 bases outside the gene matches. Germline V gene data show CDR1 as SEHNR and CDR2 as FQNEAQ (reference sequence). The CDR3 covers 15 residues. CDR3 amino acids: CASRSGTATNEKLFF. For the CDR3, the DNA is TGTGCCAGCAGGTCCGGGACAGCAACTAATGAAAAACTGTTTTTT.

This clonotype showed up just a few times. The CDR3 region is CASRPDPAGGRETQYF. Here the CDR3 DNA reads TGTGCCAGCAGACCCGACCCAGCGGGGGGAAGAGAGACCCAGTACTTC. The V call is TRBV6-1, the J call TRBJ2-5; 9 bases agree with TRBD2. After removal of 6 bases from V and 4 bases from J, the junction contained 12 bases not matched to a gene. Germline V gene lookup returns CDR1 MNHNS and CDR2 SASEGT. The CDR3 runs to 16 residues.

In its sample, this clonotype was seen many times. The chain has TRBV27 and TRBJ2-5, with 12 bases matching TRBD1. CDR1 and CDR2 from the germline V gene are MNHEY and SMNVEV (reference sequence). With 6 bases clipped from V and 5 bases from J, the junction kept 4 bases outside the gene matches. This CDR3 has 14 residues. In DNA form, the CDR3 reads TGTGCCAGCAGAATGGGACAGGGGGCCGAGACCCAGTACTTC. Amino acids: CASRMGQGAETQYF.

This clonotype was seen a few times. The J gene is TRBJ1-5, the V gene TRBV27, with 11 nucleotides matching TRBD1. There are 17 residues in the CDR3. V lost 5 bases and J lost 0; bases outside the gene matches: 6. Germline V gene sequence: CDR1 MNHEY, CDR2 SMNVEV (reference sequence). The CDR3 here is CASSADRGLYSNQPQHF. The DNA of the CDR3 is TGTGCCAGCAGTGCGGACAGGGGGCTGTATAGCAATCAGCCCCAGCATTTT.